One sample yielded the 28 T cell receptor beta chains listed below, sequenced in a study of shared T cell receptors in the human thymus (dated by TCRdb to the early 2020s). Libraries were made using the immunoSEQ multiplex PCR assay. What TCRdb holds here is the immuneACCESS table cut down to in-frame rearrangements. Part of the clones is not present; checked against another copy, under half of the missing clones reflect an unresolved V gene, and the others are unexplained. The table for this sample lists some 760,000 clones; 75% to 90% of them were counted only once. The ten most abundant clones make up approximately 0.01% of the sample. A further study also used this sample, focusing on human thymus T cells.

The source material was thymocytes. These receptors were collected from a girl in the first two years of life with a congenital heart defect. Donor details come from another sample of the same person, matched by shared clones.

The rearrangement links TRBV28 to TRBJ2-3, with 7 bases fitting TRBD2. Germline trimming cut 3 bases from V and 2 bases from J; bases unmatched to any gene: 5. CDR3 length: 15 amino acids. Germline V lookup: CDR1 MDHEN, CDR2 SYDVKM. The CDR3: CASSFPAGLTDTQYF. The CDR3 nucleotides are TGTGCCAGCAGTTTCCCAGCGGGGCTCACAGATACGCAGTATTTT.

The chain recombines TRBV5-1 with TRBJ2-7, with a possible D match to TRBD1 (6 bases). From germline, CDR1 is SGHRS and CDR2 YFSETQ. Trimming shortened V by 7 bases and J by 3 bases, and 20 bases separated the two germline ends. The CDR3 runs to 15 residues. CDR3: CASAASHRVDYEQYF. For the CDR3, the DNA is TGCGCCAGCGCCGCCTCCCACAGGGTGGACTACGAGCAGTACTTC.

The chain is built from TRBV15 and TRBJ1-3; 9 bases are shared with TRBD1. With 5 bases clipped from V and 8 bases from J, the junction kept 7 bases outside the gene matches. CDR3 length: 14 amino acids. Looked up from germline, CDR1 is LNHNV and CDR2 is YYDKDF (reference sequence). CDR3 sequence reads: CATSLYRGRDTIYF. Here the CDR3 DNA reads TGTGCCACCAGCTTGTACAGGGGGCGAGACACCATATATTTT.

This clone was counted once. The rearrangement links TRBV5-1 to TRBJ2-7; tentative D call: TRBD2 (6 bases). Germline V gene lookup returns CDR1 SGHRS and CDR2 YFSETQ. The CDR3 has 16 amino acids. Trimming took off 5 bases at V and 6 bases at J, with 24 bases between the two ends. The CDR3 nucleotides are TGCGCCAGCAGACCACCGAGTGGTCCTTTGGGAGGCGAGCAGTACTTC. Translation: CASRPPSGPLGGEQYF. Looking up the rest from reference TRBV5-1 and TRBJ2-7 gives the full variable domain: KAGVTQTPRYLIKTRGQQVTLSCSPISGHRSVSWYQQTPGQGLQFLFEYFSETQRNKGNFPGRFSGRQFSNSRSEMNVSTLELGDSALYLCASRPPSGPLGGEQYFGPGTRLTVT.

V usage is TRBV28 and J usage is TRBJ1-2, with D unclear. This CDR3 comprises 16 residues. The germline V and J ends were trimmed by 5 bases and 3 bases, with 19 bases remaining between them. Per the germline V gene, CDR1 is MDHEN and CDR2 is SYDVKM. The CDR3 DNA sequence: TGTGCCAGCAGTATCCCCAGAGGGATCGATGACTATGGCTACACCTTC. The encoded protein is CASSIPRGIDDYGYTF.

This clone was detected once. The chain couples TRBV2 to TRBJ1-3, with 7 bases matching TRBD1. The germline V gene has CDR1 SNHLY and CDR2 FYNNEI. The CDR3 is 17 amino acids. V trimming: 6 bases; J trimming: 0 bases; junction bases outside the gene matches: 11. CDR3 in amino acids: CASSRHLGTDSGNTIYF. In nucleotides, the CDR3 is TGTGCCAGCAGCCGTCACTTGGGGACAGACTCTGGAAACACCATATATTTT.

The gene calls are TRBV5-4 and TRBJ2-3, with 9 bases identical to TRBD2. The CDR3 length is 18 residues. V was pared by 6 bases and J by 0 bases, with 14 bases of the junction left unmatched. Germline V gene lookup returns CDR1 SGHNT and CDR2 YYREEE (reference sequence). CDR3 DNA sequence: TGTGCCAGCAACATTTCGCCCATTAGCGGGGGTAGCACAGATACGCAGTATTTT. Amino acid sequence: CASNISPISGGSTDTQYF.

The chain links TRBV27 to TRBJ1-5, with D perhaps TRBD1 (6 bases). Per the germline V gene, CDR1 is MNHEY and CDR2 is SMNVEV (reference sequence). This CDR3 comprises 14 residues. The germline V and J ends were trimmed by 3 bases and 8 bases, with 14 bases remaining between them. The CDR3 region has the DNA TGTGCCAGCAGTTTCCGGGCAGGGGAAGAGCCCCAGCATTTT. Protein: CASSFRAGEEPQHF.

The chain employs TRBV7-2 and TRBJ2-7; 8 bases map to TRBD1. The junction had 10 bases not matched to a gene; V was cut back by 4 bases and J by 5 bases. The CDR3 length is 15 residues. Germline V gene sequence: CDR1 SGHTA, CDR2 FQGNSA. As DNA, the CDR3 is TGTGCCAGCAGCTCCCAGGGGGCGCGGGGTGACGAGCAGTACTTC. It translates to CASSSQGARGDEQYF.

This clone was detected only a few times. This rearrangement joins TRBV5-6 to TRBJ2-6; weak D call: TRBD2 (5 bases). This CDR3 region has 19 residues. Germline CDR1 is SGHDT and CDR2 is YYEEEE. Trimming shortened V by 1 base and J by 0 bases, and 17 bases separated the two germline ends. The CDR3 DNA reads TGTGCCAGCAGCTTGTTACCTCGCGGACTCAACTCTGGGGCCAACGTCCTGACTTTC. It yields the protein CASSLLPRGLNSGANVLTF. The full variable domain, completed using reference TRBV5-6 and TRBJ2-6, is DAGVTQSPTHLIKTRGQQVTLRCSPKSGHDTVSWYQQALGQGPQFIFQYYEEEERQRGNFPDRFSGHQFPNYSSELNVNALLLGDSALYLCASSLLPRGLNSGANVLTFGAGSRLTVL.

V gene TRBV27 combines with J gene TRBJ1-2; 9 bases are a match to TRBD1. The junction had 7 bases not matched to a gene; V was cut back by 5 bases and J by 9 bases. The germline CDR1 and CDR2 sequences are MNHEY and SMNVEV (reference sequence). This CDR3 has 13 amino acids. The CDR3 sequence: CASSPGTGRSYTF. Here the CDR3 DNA reads TGTGCCAGCAGTCCCGGGACAGGGAGGAGCTACACCTTC.

The chain recombines TRBV5-4 with TRBJ2-4; TRBD1 aligns across 8 bases. CDR3 length: 20 amino acids. The V and J ends lost 4 bases and 5 bases, in that order; junction bases with no gene match: 23. CDR1 SGHNT and CDR2 YYREEE come from the germline V gene (reference sequence). The CDR3 sequence is CASSKGQGVVLQVGENIQYF. DNA of the CDR3: TGTGCCAGCAGCAAAGGACAGGGAGTAGTTCTCCAGGTGGGGGAAAACATTCAGTACTTC.

The CDR3 nucleotides are TGTGCCAGCAGCCCCGGGACAGGGGAACGAGAGACCCAGTACTTC. Amino acids: CASSPGTGERETQYF. The chain is built from TRBV5-8 and TRBJ2-5; 10 bases are a match to TRBD1. V shed 4 bases and J 4 bases; nucleotides not matched to a gene: 7. This CDR3 has 15 residues. Germline V lookup: CDR1 SGHTS, CDR2 YDEGEE.

This sequence joins TRBV5-1 and TRBJ1-4; a weak D match, TRBD1 (5 bases). Germline values: CDR1 SGHRS, CDR2 YFSETQ. The V end lost 1 base, the J end lost 8 bases, and 18 bases lay between the germline ends. This CDR3 region has 16 residues. The CDR3 is CASSLTGGNHREKLFF. The CDR3 DNA is TGCGCCAGCAGCTTGACAGGAGGGAATCACCGGGAAAAACTGTTTTTT.

This rearrangement joins TRBV6-6 to TRBJ1-1; TRBD1 matches 7 bases. Germline-derived CDR1 and CDR2 are MNHNY and SVGAGI (reference sequence). The ends lost 2 bases at V and 9 bases at J; junction bases unmatched: 6. The CDR3 loop spans 13 amino acids. CDR3 sequence (DNA): TGTGCCAGCAGTTACGGTCGGGACAGTAAAGCTTTCTTT. Translating it yields CASSYGRDSKAFF.

The chain employs TRBV28 and TRBJ2-6, with D hard to call. Germline V lookup: CDR1 MDHEN, CDR2 SYDVKM. Trimming shortened V by 1 base and J by 0 bases, and 7 bases separated the two germline ends. The CDR3 consists of 16 residues. The CDR3 sequence: CASSLSEHSGANVLTF. The DNA of the CDR3 is TGTGCCAGCAGTTTATCGGAGCACTCTGGGGCCAACGTCCTGACTTTC.

The chain links TRBV19 to TRBJ1-5; D may be TRBD1 (6 bases). Germline assignment: CDR1 LNHDA and CDR2 SQIVND (reference sequence). The CDR3 spans 18 residues. With 0 bases removed from V and 4 bases from J, the gap between germline ends came to 19 bases. The chain's CDR3 is CASSIETLTGTVNQPQHF. The CDR3 DNA reads as TGTGCCAGTAGTATAGAAACCCTAACAGGGACCGTAAATCAGCCCCAGCATTTT. The complete variable domain, with remaining parts taken from reference TRBV19 and TRBJ1-5, reads DGGITQSPKYLFRKEGQNVTLSCEQNLNHDAMYWYRQDPGQGLRLIYYSQIVNDFQKGDIAEGYSVSREKKESFPLTVTSAQKNPTAFYLCASSIETLTGTVNQPQHFGDGTRLSIL.

This chain joins TRBV2 and TRBJ1-1, with 9 bases matching TRBD1. Trimming removed 5 bases from V and 9 bases from J; junction bases left unmatched: 7. Germline V gene data show CDR1 as SNHLY and CDR2 as FYNNEI. The CDR3 contains 13 residues. CDR3 coding DNA: TGTGCCAGCAGTCTACAGGGGGCGAGTCAAGCTTTCTTT. It specifies CASSLQGASQAFF.

This chain connects TRBV6-5 to TRBJ1-2; a possible D gene is TRBD1 (6 bases). CDR1 and CDR2 (germline): MNHEY, SVGAGI. The germline V and J ends were trimmed by 4 bases and 3 bases, with 12 bases remaining between them. This CDR3 spans 14 amino acids. CDR3 in amino acids: CASSFQTGHYGYTF. CDR3 coding DNA: TGTGCCAGCAGTTTCCAAACAGGGCACTATGGCTACACCTTC.

The chain employs TRBV27 and TRBJ1-2; no clear D. Germline V gene lookup returns CDR1 MNHEY and CDR2 SMNVEV (reference sequence). This CDR3 is built from 12 residues. V gave up 6 bases and J gave up 10 bases, with 15 bases separating them. CDR3 loop: CASSGYRDVYTF. CDR3 DNA: TGTGCCAGCAGCGGCTACAGAGATGTCTACACCTTC.

The chain employs TRBV10-3 and TRBJ1-1, with D hard to call. The CDR3 loop spans 15 amino acids. V was pared by 6 bases and J by 1 base, with 15 bases between. CDR1 ENHRY and CDR2 SYGVKD come from the germline V gene. DNA for the CDR3: TGTGCCATCAGATTTGAGGGAGTAGGGAACACTGAAGCTTTCTTT. Translation gives CAIRFEGVGNTEAFF.

The table lists this clone with a few counts. The chain recombines TRBV14 with TRBJ2-7; 8 positions match TRBD1. Germline V lookup: CDR1 SGHDN, CDR2 FVKESK. The CDR3 length is 16 residues. The V gene end was trimmed by 3 bases and the J gene end by 0 bases; junction bases not matched to a gene: 7. CDR3 in DNA: TGTGCCAGCAGCCAGACGGACAGGGAGAGCTCCTACGAGCAGTACTTC. Its translation is CASSQTDRESSYEQYF.

The chain is built from TRBV7-9 and TRBJ1-2, with a tentative D call TRBD1 (5 bases). Germline V CDR1 and CDR2: SEHNR, FQNEAQ (reference sequence). The CDR3 extends over 16 amino acids. Deletions cut 6 bases from V and 6 bases from J, with 23 bases between. CDR3 sequence: CASSCGGADSDDGYTF. In nucleotides, the CDR3 is TGTGCCAGCAGTTGCGGAGGGGCGGATTCGGATGATGGCTACACCTTC.

This chain joins TRBV28 and TRBJ2-7; D perhaps matches TRBD1 (7 bases). Trimming removed 3 bases at V and 3 bases at J, with 12 bases between. The CDR3 length is 14 residues. Per the germline V gene, CDR1 is MDHEN and CDR2 is SYDVKM. The CDR3 loop reads CASSFRQGGYEQYF. The CDR3 DNA follows: TGTGCCAGCAGTTTTAGGCAGGGGGGCTACGAGCAGTACTTC.

The J gene is TRBJ2-5, the V gene TRBV18; 7 nucleotides agree with TRBD1. V shed 2 bases and J 5 bases; nucleotides not matched to a gene: 2. Germline V gene data show CDR1 as KGHSH and CDR2 as LQKENI. The CDR3 length is 13 residues. The CDR3 is CASSPRGQETQYF. The CDR3 DNA sequence: TGTGCCAGCTCACCAAGGGGGCAGGAGACCCAGTACTTC.

This clone has only one observation. The J gene is TRBJ1-1, the V gene TRBV6-1, with unresolved D. The V gene lost 3 bases and the J gene lost 1 base, with 12 bases spanning the gap. The CDR3 consists of 15 residues. Germline values: CDR1 MNHNS, CDR2 SASEGT. Here the CDR3 reads CASSDSVYGNTEAFF. The DNA for the CDR3 is TGTGCCAGCAGTGATAGTGTCTACGGGAACACTGAAGCTTTCTTT.

V is TRBV4-1 and J is TRBJ1-6, with D possibly being TRBD1 (5 bases). Germline values: CDR1 MGHRA, CDR2 YSYEKL. Trimming pared 4 bases from V and 14 bases from J, leaving 15 bases between. The CDR3 runs 13 residues. CDR3 sequence (DNA): TGCGCCAGCAGCCCAAACTCAGGGCGAGCCCTCCACTTT. This sequence encodes CASSPNSGRALHF.

The V gene is TRBV5-1, the J gene TRBJ1-1, with D perhaps TRBD1 (6 bases). V was shortened by 5 bases and J by 3 bases, with 20 bases between the two germline ends. The CDR3 runs to 16 residues. Germline V gene data show CDR1 as SGHRS and CDR2 as YFSETQ. CDR3 nucleotides: TGCGCCAGCAGAGGAAAACAGGGTTGTGTAGACACTGAAGCTTTCTTT. Its protein is CASRGKQGCVDTEAFF.